Listed here is a single T cell receptor beta chain. The data originate from a study of blood T cell repertoires in COVID-19. On the study more broadly: Spain, Italy and the United States supplied samples that represented acute and convalescent COVID-19. The cDNA or gDNA used as material had been derived from T cells, B-cell-depleted T cells, or PBMCs.

As processed by the authors: Scientists estimated how many nucleated cells there were by amplifying reference gene primers. Produced via immunoSEQ multiplex PCR; TCRdb's table is partial and in-frame only. Clonal size and the V and J genes are those of that table, whereas D and trimming came from the DNA. The sample has approximately 180,000 clones, 70% to 90% seen once; the top ten hold around 9.8%. CDR3 length: 16 residues. Germline V CDR1 and CDR2: SGHTA, FQGTGA. J lost 0 bases, V lost 5 bases, and 7 bases had no gene match. Sequenced input: peripheral blood. The gene calls are TRBV7-3 and TRBJ2-1; 7 bases align to TRBD1. This TCR derives from a woman of 80 years or more with acute or convalescent COVID-19. The DNA of the CDR3 is TGTGCCAGCAGCCTCTACGGACAGGTCTCCTACAATGAGCAGTTCTTC. The encoded protein is CASSLYGQVSYNEQFF.